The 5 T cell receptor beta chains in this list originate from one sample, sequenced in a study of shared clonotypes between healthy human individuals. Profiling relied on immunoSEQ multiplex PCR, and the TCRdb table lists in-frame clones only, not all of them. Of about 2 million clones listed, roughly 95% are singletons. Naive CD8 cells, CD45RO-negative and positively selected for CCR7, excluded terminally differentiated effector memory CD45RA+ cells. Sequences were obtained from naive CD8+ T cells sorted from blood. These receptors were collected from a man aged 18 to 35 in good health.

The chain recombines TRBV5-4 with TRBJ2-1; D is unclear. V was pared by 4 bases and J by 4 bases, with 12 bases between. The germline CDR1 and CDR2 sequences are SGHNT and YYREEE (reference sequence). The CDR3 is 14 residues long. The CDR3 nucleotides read TGTGCCAGCAGCGCCCCTGGGGATTACAATGAGCAGTTCTTC. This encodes CASSAPGDYNEQFF. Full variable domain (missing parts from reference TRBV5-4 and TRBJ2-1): ETGVTQSPTHLIKTRGQQVTLRCSSQSGHNTVSWYQQALGQGPQFIFQYYREEENGRGNFPPRFSGLQFPNYSSELNVNALELDDSALYLCASSAPGDYNEQFFGPGTRLTVL.

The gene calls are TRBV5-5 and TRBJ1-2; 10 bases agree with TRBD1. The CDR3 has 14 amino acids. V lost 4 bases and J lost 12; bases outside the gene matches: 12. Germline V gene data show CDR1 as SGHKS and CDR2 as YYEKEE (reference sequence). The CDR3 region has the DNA TGTGCCAGCAGCCCATGGGCCGGGACAGGGGACAACACCTTC. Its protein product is CASSPWAGTGDNTF.

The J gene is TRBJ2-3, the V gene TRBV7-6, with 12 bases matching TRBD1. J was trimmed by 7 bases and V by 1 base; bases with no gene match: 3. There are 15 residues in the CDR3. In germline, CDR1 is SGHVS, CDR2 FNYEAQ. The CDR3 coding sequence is TGTGCCAGCAGCTTAGGGGACAGGGGGCCATATACGCAGTATTTT. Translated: CASSLGDRGPYTQYF.

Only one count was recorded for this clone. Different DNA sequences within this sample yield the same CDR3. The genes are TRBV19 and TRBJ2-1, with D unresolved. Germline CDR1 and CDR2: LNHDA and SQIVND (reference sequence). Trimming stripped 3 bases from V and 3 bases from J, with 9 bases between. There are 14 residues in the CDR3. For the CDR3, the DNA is TGTGCCAGTAGTATCTTTGACGGCTACAATGAGCAGTTCTTC. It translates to CASSIFDGYNEQFF.

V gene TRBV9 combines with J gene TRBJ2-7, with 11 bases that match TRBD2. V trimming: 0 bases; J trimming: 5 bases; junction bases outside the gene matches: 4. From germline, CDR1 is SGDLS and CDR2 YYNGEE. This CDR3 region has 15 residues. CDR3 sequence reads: CASSVGLLAGDEQYF. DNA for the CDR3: TGTGCCAGCAGCGTAGGTCTACTAGCGGGAGACGAGCAGTACTTC.